This passage covers 23 T cell receptor beta chains from one sample sequenced in a study of blood T cell repertoires in COVID-19. Clones were sequenced by immunoSEQ multiplex PCR, and TCRdb holds only the in-frame ones, with some missing. The sample has around 190,000 clones; roughly 80% are singletons. Sequencing input: peripheral blood. The receptor set was obtained from a middle-aged woman with COVID-19, enrolled during active disease.

This chain connects TRBV2 to TRBJ1-5; D ambiguous. V was trimmed by 6 bases and J by 0 bases, leaving 12 bases between them. This CDR3 has 15 residues. The germline V gene encodes CDR1 SNHLY and CDR2 FYNNEI. CDR3 sequence (DNA): TGTGCCAGCAGACGCGACTCCGGTAGCAATCAGCCCCAGCATTTT. Translating gives CASRRDSGSNQPQHF.

This clone was seen a few times. This rearrangement joins TRBV10-2 to TRBJ1-1, with D tentatively TRBD1 (6 bases). The V end was cut by 3 bases, the J end by 5 bases, with 10 bases between. CDR3 length: 13 residues. Germline lookup yields CDR1 WSHSY and CDR2 SAAADI. Here the CDR3 DNA reads TGCGCCAGCAGTGAACAGGGCGGGACTGAAGCTTTCTTT. This translates into CASSEQGGTEAFF.

The V and J genes are TRBV2 and TRBJ1-5; 10 nucleotides agree with TRBD1. The CDR3 has 16 amino acids. CDR1 is SNHLY, CDR2 FYNNEI, per germline. V dropped 7 bases and J dropped 6; count of bases not matched to a gene: 12. CDR3: CASTERTGGLGQPQHF. CDR3 in DNA: TGTGCCAGCACCGAAAGGACAGGGGGACTCGGTCAGCCCCAGCATTTT. Combining the CDR3 with reference TRBV2 and TRBJ1-5 gives the whole variable domain EPEVTQTPSHQVTQMGQEVILRCVPISNHLYFYWYRQILGQKVEFLVSFYNNEISEKSEIFDDQFSVERPDGSNFTLKIRSTKLEDSAMYFCASTERTGGLGQPQHFGDGTRLSIL.

The chain is built from TRBV15 and TRBJ1-1, with 7 positions matching TRBD1. V was pared by 3 bases and J by 1 base, with 2 bases of the junction left unmatched. Germline CDR1 LNHNV, CDR2 YYDKDF (reference sequence). The CDR3 spans 14 residues. The CDR3 here is CATSRGQTNTEAFF. Here the CDR3 DNA reads TGTGCCACCAGCAGGGGACAGACGAACACTGAAGCTTTCTTT.

CDR3: CSVGPGNTEAFF. In DNA form, the CDR3 reads TGCAGCGTTGGGCCAGGGAACACTGAAGCTTTCTTT. This chain links TRBV29-1 with TRBJ1-1; D not certain. This CDR3 region has 12 residues. Per germline, CDR1 SQVTM and CDR2 ANQGSEA. The V end was cut by 4 bases, the J end by 1 base, with 7 bases between.

This rearrangement joins TRBV3-1 (or the pseudogene TRBV3-2) to TRBJ1-5; a possible D gene is TRBD1 (6 bases). Trimming shortened V by 4 bases and J by 9 bases, and 19 bases separated the two germline ends. The CDR3 is 15 residues long. The germline V gene encodes CDR1 LGHDT and CDR2 YNNKEL (reference sequence). CDR3: CASSPELTGTSPQHF. CDR3 sequence (DNA): TGTGCCAGCAGCCCCGAATTGACAGGCACATCGCCCCAGCATTTT.

The chain is built from TRBV6-5 and TRBJ2-7; 12 nucleotides line up with TRBD2. Trimming at V came to 6 bases and at J to 2 bases, leaving 2 bases not matched to a gene. The CDR3 is made up of 14 amino acids. The germline V gene encodes CDR1 MNHEY and CDR2 SVGAGI. In DNA form, the CDR3 reads TGTGCCAGCAGACGGACTAGCGGGGCCTACGAGCAGTACTTC. Translated, it gives CASRRTSGAYEQYF.

The rearrangement joins TRBV5-1 to TRBJ1-1; D gene ambiguous. Trimming stripped 7 bases from V and 1 base from J, with 17 bases between. The CDR3 totals 15 residues. CDR1 SGHRS and CDR2 YFSETQ come from the germline V gene. In nucleotides, the CDR3 is TGCGCCAGCTATCGGGAGGGCTTCCGGAACACTGAAGCTTTCTTT. It translates to CASYREGFRNTEAFF.

CDR3 sequence reads: CASSPLGRGGVSYEQYF. The CDR3 DNA sequence: TGCGCCAGCAGCCCCTTGGGGAGAGGAGGGGTCTCCTACGAGCAGTACTTC. This chain uses TRBV4-1 with TRBJ2-7; D might be TRBD2 (6 bases). CDR1 MGHRA and CDR2 YSYEKL come from the germline V gene. The CDR3 spans 17 residues. Trimming cost V 4 bases and J 0 bases, with 19 bases left between them.

This chain joins TRBV24-1 and TRBJ2-7, with D perhaps TRBD2 (5 bases). CDR3 length: 16 amino acids. CDR1 is KGHDR and CDR2 is SFDVKD in the germline V gene. Trimming removed 10 bases from V and 0 bases from J, with 21 bases in between. As DNA, the CDR3 is TGTGCCACAGATCGGGGAGATCCCTCGAGCTCCTACGAGCAGTACTTC. Protein sequence: CATDRGDPSSSYEQYF.

CDR3 region: CASSLSQGARETQYF. CDR3 in DNA: TGCGCCAGCAGCTTGTCCCAGGGGGCCAGAGAGACCCAGTACTTC. This rearrangement joins TRBV5-1 to TRBJ2-5, with 8 nucleotides matching TRBD1. Germline values: CDR1 SGHRS, CDR2 YFSETQ. CDR3 length: 15 residues. Germline trimming cut 1 base from V and 4 bases from J; bases unmatched to any gene: 6.

V usage is TRBV5-5 and J usage is TRBJ2-7; D call uncertain. Between the trimmed V and J ends, which lost 1 base and 6 bases, there was a span of 11 bases. The CDR3 sequence is 13 residues long. Germline assignment: CDR1 SGHKS and CDR2 YYEKEE (reference sequence). The chain's CDR3 is CASSLSRPVEQYF. The CDR3 nucleotides read TGTGCCAGCAGCTTGTCTAGACCGGTCGAGCAGTACTTC.

The chain combines TRBV7-8 with TRBJ1-4; 8 nucleotides line up with TRBD1. Germline-derived CDR1 and CDR2 are SGHVS and FQNEAQ. The CDR3 has 13 residues. J lost 8 bases, V lost 3 bases, and 2 bases had no gene match. The CDR3 coding sequence is TGTGCCAGCAGCTTCCGACAGGGGGAAAAACTGTTTTTT. Translated, it gives CASSFRQGEKLFF. The whole variable domain, remainder taken from reference TRBV7-8 and TRBJ1-4, is GAGVSQSPRYKVAKRGQDVALRCDPISGHVSLFWYQQALGQGPEFLTYFQNEAQLDKSGLPSDRFFAERPEGSVSTLKIQRTQQEDSAVYLCASSFRQGEKLFFGSGTQLSVL.

V gene TRBV4-1 combines with J gene TRBJ2-7; unclear D gene. The CDR3 consists of 14 residues. CDR1 is MGHRA, CDR2 YSYEKL, per germline. V lost 5 bases to trimming and J lost 6 bases, with 17 bases between them. As DNA, the CDR3 is TGCGCCAGCAGCGCAAGGAATGCCCTAGGCGAGCAGTACTTC. This translates into CASSARNALGEQYF.

The chain employs TRBV2 and TRBJ2-5, with a weak D call TRBD1 (6 bases). This CDR3 is built from 14 residues. V dropped 7 bases and J dropped 4 bases, with 16 bases sitting between them. CDR1 is SNHLY, CDR2 FYNNEI, per germline. The CDR3 DNA sequence: TGTGCCAGCACACGATTGAGCAGGGGAGAGACCCAGTACTTC. Translating it yields CASTRLSRGETQYF.

The rearrangement uses TRBV19 and TRBJ1-1; 9 bases agree with TRBD1. Germline V CDR1 and CDR2: LNHDA, SQIVND (reference sequence). This CDR3 is 13 amino acids long. With V trimmed by 8 bases and J by 11 bases, 12 bases remained unmatched. This CDR3 is CASGTGQGMSAFF. CDR3 coding DNA: TGTGCCAGTGGGACGGGACAGGGAATGTCGGCTTTCTTT.

CDR3 sequence reads: CASSQGPGGGLENGYTF. The CDR3 region has the DNA TGCGCCAGCAGCCAAGGCCCTGGGGGGGGGCTGGAAAATGGCTACACCTTC. The chain has TRBV4-1 and TRBJ1-2, with a possible D match to TRBD1 (6 bases). CDR1 is MGHRA and CDR2 is YSYEKL in the germline V gene. The germline V and J ends were trimmed by 1 base and 6 bases, with 21 bases remaining between them. The CDR3 runs to 17 residues.

The J gene is TRBJ2-5, the V gene TRBV4-1; 8 nucleotides line up with TRBD2. From germline, CDR1 is MGHRA and CDR2 YSYEKL. The CDR3 extends over 16 amino acids. V trimming: 3 bases; J trimming: 5 bases; junction bases outside the gene matches: 11. CDR3 in amino acids: CASSQSPSGSGETQYF. For the CDR3, the DNA is TGCGCCAGCAGCCAGTCCCCCAGCGGGAGCGGGGAGACCCAGTACTTC.

This sequence joins TRBV7-6 and TRBJ2-7, with TRBD2 as a possible D gene (5 bases). V lost 5 bases, J lost 4 bases, and 21 bases lay in between. The CDR3 consists of 16 residues. Germline CDR1 and CDR2: SGHVS and FNYEAQ. The CDR3 DNA reads as TGTGCCAGCAGCGATGGACTGACCTTGAAGGGTTACGAGCAGTACTTC. This sequence encodes CASSDGLTLKGYEQYF.

The V gene is TRBV19, the J gene TRBJ1-4; D possibly corresponds to TRBD1 (5 bases). Per germline, CDR1 LNHDA and CDR2 SQIVND (reference sequence). The CDR3 consists of 15 residues. The V end was cut by 5 bases, the J end by 8 bases, with 18 bases between. The CDR3, as DNA: TGTGCCAGTAGTCCGGGACTGGTAGAGAGAGAAAAACTGTTTTTT. It is translated as CASSPGLVEREKLFF.

This clone was found many times. J is TRBJ2-5 and V is TRBV7-6, with 10 positions matching TRBD2. This CDR3 has 16 residues. The germline V gene encodes CDR1 SGHVS and CDR2 FNYEAQ. V lost 1 base to trimming and J lost 9 bases; unmatched junction nucleotides: 11. CDR3 in DNA: TGTGCCAGCAGCTTAGTACTAGCGGGACCCGGGGCGGCCCAGTACTTC. It codes for CASSLVLAGPGAAQYF.

This clone was counted a few times. The chain combines TRBV6-2 or TRBV6-3 with TRBJ1-2; tentatively, D is TRBD1 (5 bases). Trimming took 2 bases from V and 4 from J, leaving 11 bases between them. This CDR3 contains 14 residues. Germline assignment: CDR1 MNHEY and CDR2 SVGEGT. CDR3 coding DNA: TGTGCCAGCAGTTACCCTCAACAGGCCTATGGCTACACCTTC. Its translation is CASSYPQQAYGYTF.

This clone was observed a few times. Other DNA sequences in this sample translate to the same CDR3. This chain links TRBV18 with TRBJ2-6, with 7 bases that match TRBD1. Germline V gene lookup returns CDR1 KGHSH and CDR2 LQKENI. V shed 3 bases and J 2 bases; nucleotides not matched to a gene: 1. The CDR3 covers 15 residues. Written as DNA, the CDR3 is TGTGCCAGCTCACCCGACAGGGCTGGGGCCAACGTCCTGACTTTC. Residues: CASSPDRAGANVLTF.